One and the same sample provided the 25 T cell receptor beta chains below, sequenced in a study of T-cell reconstitution after alpha-beta-depleted transplantation in children. Library preparation (for TCRbeta) was performed with unique molecular identifiers. TCRdb processed the PCR reads anew with MiXCR; each CDR3 protein has one entry. Of about 72,000 distinct CDR3 sequences in the sample, around 7.9% are singletons; the top ten hold around 2.6%. The sequenced sample was PBMCs from the stem cell graft donor, obtained from the stem cell graft. The receptors derive from a human donor who donated a stem cell graft to a child with acute lymphoblastic leukemia.

This clonotype was counted only a few times. V is TRBV6-1 and J is TRBJ2-3; possibly TRBD1 or TRBD2 for D (5 bases each). There are 15 residues in the CDR3. Germline CDR1 reads MNHNS; CDR2 reads SASEGT. The V end was cut by 4 bases, the J end by 2 bases, with 13 bases between. The CDR3 bases are TGTGCCAGCAGTGGAGCCGGGGCTCACACAGATACGCAGTATTTT. Protein product: CASSGAGAHTDTQYF.

This clonotype showed up many times. The chain links TRBV5-1 to TRBJ1-2, with D unclear. The V and J ends lost 0 bases and 0 bases respectively, with 3 bases between them. The CDR3 runs 13 residues. Germline CDR1 reads SGHRS; CDR2 reads YFSETQ. In DNA form, the CDR3 reads TGCGCCAGCAGCTTGGAGGCTAACTATGGCTACACCTTC. Amino acid sequence: CASSLEANYGYTF.

This clonotype was found many times. The chain couples TRBV4-1 to TRBJ2-7, with TRBD2 identical over 15 bases. Germline lookup yields CDR1 MGHRA and CDR2 YSYEKL. V shed 3 bases, J shed 6 bases, and the junction held 6 bases outside the gene matches. The CDR3 extends over 16 amino acids. The DNA for the CDR3 is TGCGCCAGCAGCCAGGAACCGGGACTAGCGGGAGGCGAGCAGTACTTC. Its protein product is CASSQEPGLAGGEQYF.

This clonotype has a handful of counts. The V and J genes are TRBV19 and TRBJ1-6; TRBD1 matches at 7 bases. CDR3 length: 14 amino acids. Germline CDR1 reads LNHDA; CDR2 reads SQIVND (reference sequence). V shed 8 bases and J 9 bases; nucleotides not matched to a gene: 10. The CDR3 protein is CASSIGQAFSPLHF. The CDR3 region has the DNA TGTGCCAGTTCCATCGGACAGGCTTTTTCACCCCTCCACTTT. Full variable domain (rest looked up from reference TRBV19 and TRBJ1-6): DGGITQSPKYLFRKEGQNVTLSCEQNLNHDAMYWYRQDPGQGLRLIYYSQIVNDFQKGDIAEGYSVSREKKESFPLTVTSAQKNPTAFYLCASSIGQAFSPLHFGNGTRLTVT.

This clonotype has more than one count but fewer than ten. The V call is TRBV5-1, the J call TRBJ1-4, with 8 nucleotides matching TRBD1. V trimming: 2 bases; J trimming: 8 bases; junction bases outside the gene matches: 5. The CDR3 runs to 14 residues. The germline gives CDR1 SGHRS, CDR2 YFSETQ. The CDR3 DNA follows: TGCGCCAGCAGCTTCAGGGGGCTAGGGGAAAAACTGTTTTTT. Protein: CASSFRGLGEKLFF.

In its sample, this clonotype was seen many times. V gene TRBV7-2 combines with J gene TRBJ2-5; D is ambiguous. With 1 base removed from V and 6 bases from J, the gap between germline ends came to 9 bases. Germline assignment: CDR1 SGHTA and CDR2 FQGNSA. This CDR3 has 13 residues. The CDR3 is CASSLGFPQTQYF. The CDR3 coding sequence is TGTGCCAGCAGCTTAGGTTTCCCCCAGACCCAGTACTTC.

There are many counts of this clonotype. The chain has TRBV6-2 or TRBV6-3 and TRBJ2-7; D possibly corresponds to TRBD2 (5 bases). The CDR3 contains 15 residues. The germline V gene encodes CDR1 MNHEY and CDR2 SVGEGT. The ends were cut back, 5 bases at V and 2 bases at J, with 16 bases in the middle. The chain's CDR3 is CASSDQRLIAYEQYF. DNA of the CDR3: TGTGCCAGCAGTGACCAGCGGCTGATAGCCTACGAGCAGTACTTC.

This clonotype was observed at least ten times. The rearrangement links TRBV20-1 to TRBJ1-1, with D possibly TRBD1 on 6 matching bases. The CDR3 is 13 residues long. From germline, CDR1 is DFQATT and CDR2 SNEGSKA (reference sequence). V lost 5 bases and J lost 4, with 14 bases in between. The CDR3 spells CSAQREGGTEAFF. The CDR3 DNA is TGCAGTGCTCAACGGGAAGGGGGCACTGAAGCTTTCTTT.

This clonotype has a count of ten or more. This chain uses TRBV29-1 with TRBJ2-7, with D unclear. Trimming shortened V by 3 bases and J by 0 bases, and 9 bases separated the two germline ends. This CDR3 spans 13 amino acids. CDR1 and CDR2 from the germline V gene are SQVTM and ANQGSEA. CDR3 sequence reads: CSVEAHNSYEQYF. CDR3 bases: TGCAGCGTTGAGGCCCACAACTCCTACGAGCAGTACTTC.

This clonotype was counted many times. The chain carries TRBV20-1 and TRBJ2-3, with 7 bases matching TRBD1. Germline values: CDR1 DFQATT, CDR2 SNEGSKA (reference sequence). The CDR3 is made up of 12 amino acids. CDR3 sequence: CGVRGPDDTQYF. The CDR3 DNA sequence: TGCGGAGTAAGGGGGCCGGATGATACGCAGTATTTT.

This clonotype was counted many times. The rearrangement joins TRBV9 to TRBJ2-2; possibly TRBD2 for D (6 bases). The CDR3 runs to 15 residues. V lost 4 bases and J lost 6, with 16 bases in between. The germline gives CDR1 SGDLS, CDR2 YYNGEE. The CDR3 DNA sequence: TGTGCCAGCAGCCTATGGCGGGAAGGCGCCGGGGAGCTGTTTTTT. Translation gives CASSLWREGAGELFF.

J is TRBJ1-5 and V is TRBV9, with 11 bases fitting TRBD1. V lost 0 bases, J lost 7 bases, and 6 bases stayed unmatched. Per germline, CDR1 SGDLS and CDR2 YYNGEE. The CDR3 is made up of 16 amino acids. The CDR3 spells CASSVGGQGDSQPQHF. CDR3 in DNA: TGTGCCAGCAGCGTAGGGGGACAGGGGGATTCGCAGCCCCAGCATTTT. Full variable domain (missing parts from reference TRBV9 and TRBJ1-5): DSGVTQTPKHLITATGQRVTLRCSPRSGDLSVYWYQQSLDQGLQFLIQYYNGEERAKGNILERFSAQQFPDLHSELNLSSLELGDSALYFCASSVGGQGDSQPQHFGDGTRLSIL.

There are many counts of this clonotype. The chain joins TRBV5-4 to TRBJ2-5, with 11 positions matching TRBD1. This CDR3 spans 16 amino acids. V lost 4 bases to trimming and J lost 0 bases; unmatched junction nucleotides: 5. CDR1 is SGHNT, CDR2 YYREEE, per germline (reference sequence). CDR3 loop: CASSTGQGANQETQYF. CDR3 in DNA: TGTGCCAGCAGCACCGGACAGGGGGCGAACCAAGAGACCCAGTACTTC.

This clonotype was observed at least ten times. The chain combines TRBV25-1 with TRBJ2-3; D perhaps matches TRBD1 (6 bases). V lost 1 base and J 2 bases, leaving 10 bases between the germline ends. This CDR3 comprises 15 residues. CDR1 is MGHDK, CDR2 SYGVNS, per germline. The CDR3, as DNA: TGTGCCAGCAGTGAATTAGGACAGATCACAGATACGCAGTATTTT. This sequence encodes CASSELGQITDTQYF.

This clonotype was counted many times. The rearrangement uses TRBV4-2 and TRBJ2-5, with 12 bases matching TRBD2. Trimming cost V 0 bases and J 5 bases; bases outside gene matches: 7. The CDR3 spans 17 residues. Germline V lookup: CDR1 LGHNA, CDR2 YNFKEQ. The CDR3 region is CASSQEGSTSGGETQYF. CDR3 coding DNA: TGTGCCAGCAGCCAAGAAGGCAGCACTAGCGGGGGGGAGACCCAGTACTTC.

This clonotype appeared many times. The chain carries TRBV28 and TRBJ2-7, with D perhaps given as TRBD1 or TRBD2 (5 bases each). Trimming shortened V by 2 bases and J by 5 bases, and 10 bases separated the two germline ends. CDR3 length: 13 residues. Germline CDR1 reads MDHEN; CDR2 reads SYDVKM. CDR3 DNA: TGTGCCAGCAGTTTAGGGGGATCCCACGAGCAGTACTTC. Its translation is CASSLGGSHEQYF. The full variable domain, its missing parts supplied by reference TRBV28 and TRBJ2-7, is DVKVTQSSRYLVKRTGEKVFLECVQDMDHENMFWYRQDPGLGLRLIYFSYDVKMKEKGDIPEGYSVSREKKERFSLILESASTNQTSMYLCASSLGGSHEQYFGPGTRLTVT.

This clonotype was observed many times. The J gene is TRBJ1-1, the V gene TRBV5-1; a possible D gene is TRBD1 (5 bases). The ends were cut back, 1 base at V and 2 bases at J, with 9 bases in the middle. CDR1 is SGHRS and CDR2 is YFSETQ in the germline V gene. There are 14 residues in the CDR3. CDR3 residues: CASSLLGGNTEAFF. CDR3 DNA sequence: TGCGCCAGCAGCTTGCTTGGGGGTAACACTGAAGCTTTCTTT.

This clonotype was detected ten times or more. This chain uses TRBV6-4 with TRBJ2-1, with TRBD1 matching over 7 bases. The CDR3 totals 13 residues. The germline V gene has CDR1 MRHNA and CDR2 SNTAGT. The V and J ends lost 6 bases and 7 bases, in that order; junction bases with no gene match: 6. The CDR3 protein is CASSSTGSNEQFF. For the CDR3, the DNA is TGTGCCAGCAGCTCGACAGGGTCGAATGAGCAGTTCTTC.

This clonotype was observed many times. The CDR3 nucleotides read TGTGCCAGCAGTTTAAGTTCTGGGGACCCCAACGAGCAGTACTTC. This encodes CASSLSSGDPNEQYF. The chain combines TRBV12-3 or TRBV12-4 with TRBJ2-7; D is possibly TRBD1 or TRBD2 (5 bases each). The CDR3 is 15 amino acids. V lost 2 bases and J 5 bases, leaving 16 bases between the germline ends.

This chain uses TRBV10-3 with TRBJ2-7; unclear D gene. CDR1 ENHRY and CDR2 SYGVKD come from the germline V gene. The CDR3 is 11 amino acids. The V end was cut by 3 bases, the J end by 4 bases, with 4 bases between. CDR3 coding DNA: TGTGCCATCAGTGATGATTACGAGCAGTACTTC. Translating it yields CAISDDYEQYF.

The sample holds many counts of this clonotype. J is TRBJ2-2 and V is TRBV29-1; D perhaps matches TRBD1 (6 bases). The CDR3 covers 13 residues. Germline V lookup: CDR1 SQVTM, CDR2 ANQGSEA. The V end was cut by 6 bases, the J end by 4 bases, with 12 bases between. The CDR3 DNA follows: TGCAGCGTGGGCGACAGGATCACCGGGGAGCTGTTTTTT. This gives the protein CSVGDRITGELFF.

The V and J genes are TRBV4-3 and TRBJ2-5, with D perhaps matching TRBD1 (5 bases). Trimming removed 0 bases at V and 2 bases at J, with 10 bases between. The CDR3 consists of 15 residues. The germline V gene has CDR1 LGHNA and CDR2 YSLEER. CDR3 coding DNA: TGCGCCAGCAGCCAAGATTTCAGGGCTCAAGAGACCCAGTACTTC. This gives the protein CASSQDFRAQETQYF.

This clonotype was seen repeatedly, ten times or more. The chain uses TRBV12-3 or TRBV12-4 and TRBJ1-1; no firm D call. V lost 1 base, J lost 4 bases, and 16 bases lay in between. The CDR3 runs 16 residues. The CDR3 coding sequence is TGTGCCAGCAGTTTAGTGGACTTAAAAAGGGTCACTGAAGCTTTCTTT. Encoded protein: CASSLVDLKRVTEAFF.

The chain carries TRBV13 and TRBJ2-7; 9 positions match TRBD1. The trim removed 5 bases at V and 1 base at J, leaving 6 bases unmatched. The CDR3 extends over 15 amino acids. Looked up from germline, CDR1 is PRHDT and CDR2 is FYEKMQ (reference sequence). DNA of the CDR3: TGTGCCAGCAGCCATTGGACAGGGGCTTCCTACGAGCAGTACTTC. This codes for CASSHWTGASYEQYF.

This clonotype was counted at least ten times. The chain combines TRBV24-1 with TRBJ2-3, with TRBD2 matching 11 bases. Per germline, CDR1 KGHDR and CDR2 SFDVKD. This CDR3 is 16 amino acids long. Germline trimming cut 0 bases from V and 5 bases from J; bases unmatched to any gene: 3. The CDR3 protein is CATSDLLLAGGDTQYF. The CDR3 DNA sequence: TGTGCCACCAGTGATTTGCTCCTAGCGGGAGGAGATACGCAGTATTTT.